This T cell receptor beta chain was sequenced for a study of blood T cell repertoires in COVID-19. For the study at large: Specimens from acute and convalescent COVID-19 originated in the United States, Italy and Spain.

CDR1 is MNHNY, CDR2 SVGAGI, per germline (reference sequence). The CDR3 totals 16 residues. Losses at the gene ends were 5 bases for V and 0 bases for J; bases not matched to a gene: 7. Seattle cases were enrolled at active infection and followed longitudinally. Per the authors' pipeline: The assay estimated nucleated cells by amplifying reference gene primers. Generated by immunoSEQ multiplex PCR, the TCRdb table keeps only in-frame clones and is missing some. V, J and clone size are taken as reported in that table, and D and trimming were inferred from the DNA itself. The sample lists almost 200,000 clones; around four fifths were seen once.

The sample taken for sequencing was peripheral blood. This sequence was found in a man between 60 and 70 years old with COVID-19, enrolled during active disease. The chain carries TRBV6-6 and TRBJ1-5; 7 nucleotides line up with TRBD1. CDR3 in DNA: TGTGCCAGCAGTCAAAACAGGGGAAATAGCAATCAGCCCCAGCATTTT. Translating gives CASSQNRGNSNQPQHF.